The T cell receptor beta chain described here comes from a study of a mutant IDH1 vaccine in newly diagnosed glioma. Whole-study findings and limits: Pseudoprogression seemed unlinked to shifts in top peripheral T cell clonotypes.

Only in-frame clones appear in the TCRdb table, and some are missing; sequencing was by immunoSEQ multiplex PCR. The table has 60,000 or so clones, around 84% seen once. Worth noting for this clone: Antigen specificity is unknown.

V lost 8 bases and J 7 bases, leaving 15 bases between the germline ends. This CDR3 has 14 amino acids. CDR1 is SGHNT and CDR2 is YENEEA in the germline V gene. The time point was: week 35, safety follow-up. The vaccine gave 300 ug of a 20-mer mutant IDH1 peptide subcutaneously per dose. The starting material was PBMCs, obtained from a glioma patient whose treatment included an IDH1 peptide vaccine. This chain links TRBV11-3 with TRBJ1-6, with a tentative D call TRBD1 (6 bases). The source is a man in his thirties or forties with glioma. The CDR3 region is CASAKGGSNSPLHF. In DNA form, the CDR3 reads TGTGCCAGCGCAAAAGGGGGGAGCAATTCACCCCTCCACTTT.